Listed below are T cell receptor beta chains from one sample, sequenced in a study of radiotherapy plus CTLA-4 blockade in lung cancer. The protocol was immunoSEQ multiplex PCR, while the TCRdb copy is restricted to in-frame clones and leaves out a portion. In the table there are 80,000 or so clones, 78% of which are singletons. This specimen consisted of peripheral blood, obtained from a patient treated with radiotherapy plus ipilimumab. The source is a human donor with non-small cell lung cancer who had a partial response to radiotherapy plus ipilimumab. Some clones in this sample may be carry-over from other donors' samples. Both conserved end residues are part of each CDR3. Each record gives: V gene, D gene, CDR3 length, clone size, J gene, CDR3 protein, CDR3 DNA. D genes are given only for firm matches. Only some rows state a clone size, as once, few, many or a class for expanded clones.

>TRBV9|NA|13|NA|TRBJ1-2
CASSLQGSTHYTF
TGTGCCAGCAGCCTTCAGGGGTCAACTCACTACACCTTC
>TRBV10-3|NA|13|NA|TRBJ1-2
CAISEQVQHGYTF
TGTGCCATCAGTGAACAGGTGCAACATGGCTACACCTTC
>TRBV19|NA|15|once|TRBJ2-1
CASSILRGLPPEQFF
TGTGCCAGTAGTATTCTTAGGGGACTTCCCCCTGAGCAGTTCTTC
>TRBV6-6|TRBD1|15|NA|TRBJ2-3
CASSLTGGVTDTQYF
TGTGCCAGCAGCCTGACAGGGGGCGTCACAGATACGCAGTATTTT
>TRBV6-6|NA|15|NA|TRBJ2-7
CASSYEPGTTYEQYF
TGTGCCAGCAGTTACGAACCAGGTACGACCTACGAGCAGTACTTC
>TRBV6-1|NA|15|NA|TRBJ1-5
CASSLAGNSNQPQHF
TGTGCCAGCAGTCTTGCAGGGAATAGCAATCAGCCCCAGCATTTT
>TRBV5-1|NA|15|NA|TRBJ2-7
CASNLGWGSSYEQYF
TGCGCCAGCAATTTGGGTTGGGGCAGCTCCTACGAGCAGTACTTC
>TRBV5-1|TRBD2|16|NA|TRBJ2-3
CASSLAFGTNTDTQYF
TGCGCCAGCAGCTTGGCCTTTGGGACTAACACAGATACGCAGTATTTT
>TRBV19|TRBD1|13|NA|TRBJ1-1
CASRGQGTAEAFF
TGTGCCAGTAGGGGACAGGGGACGGCTGAAGCTTTCTTT
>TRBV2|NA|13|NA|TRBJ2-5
CASTRTAGETQYF
TGTGCCAGCACCAGGACAGCGGGGGAGACCCAGTACTTC
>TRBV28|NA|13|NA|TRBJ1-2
CASARDPSYGYTF
TGTGCCAGCGCGCGGGACCCCTCCTATGGCTACACCTTC